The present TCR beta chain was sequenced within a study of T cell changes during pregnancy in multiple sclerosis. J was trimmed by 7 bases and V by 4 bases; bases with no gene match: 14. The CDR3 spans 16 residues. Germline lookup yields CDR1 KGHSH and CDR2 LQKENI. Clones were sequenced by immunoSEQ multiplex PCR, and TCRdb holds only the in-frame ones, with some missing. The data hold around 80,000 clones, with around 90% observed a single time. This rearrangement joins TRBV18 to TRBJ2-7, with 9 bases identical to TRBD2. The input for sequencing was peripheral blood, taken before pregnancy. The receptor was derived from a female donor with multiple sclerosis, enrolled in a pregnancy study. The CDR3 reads CASSHGAGGGAREQYF. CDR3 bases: TGTGCCAGCTCACATGGGGCCGGCGGGGGGGCTCGGGAGCAGTACTTC.